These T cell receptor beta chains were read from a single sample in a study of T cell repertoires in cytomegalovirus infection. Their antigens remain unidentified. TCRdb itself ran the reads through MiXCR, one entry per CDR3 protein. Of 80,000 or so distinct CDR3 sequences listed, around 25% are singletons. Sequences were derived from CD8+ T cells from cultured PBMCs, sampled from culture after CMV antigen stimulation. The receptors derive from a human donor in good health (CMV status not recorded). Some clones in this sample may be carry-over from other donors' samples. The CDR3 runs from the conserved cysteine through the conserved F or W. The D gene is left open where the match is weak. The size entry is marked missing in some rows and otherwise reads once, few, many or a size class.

CASSLAAGIWELWQPQHF TGTGCCAGCAGTTTGGCCGCAGGGATTTGGGAGCTTTGGCAGCCCCAGCATTTT TRBV12-3/TRBV12-4 many TRBJ1-5 -
CASSPGLLINYGYTF TGCGCCAGCAGCCCGGGCCTCCTTATTAACTATGGCTACACCTTC TRBV4-3 - TRBJ1-2 -
CASSSGGAAGGIYEQYF TGTGCCAGCAGCTCCGGAGGAGCAGCAGGGGGCATCTACGAGCAGTACTTC TRBV7-9 few TRBJ2-7 TRBD1
CASSLAVGYNEQFF TGTGCCAGCAGCTTAGCGGTCGGGTACAATGAGCAGTTCTTC TRBV7-9 medium-sized TRBJ2-1 -
CASSSDREIQETQYF TGTGCCAGCAGTTCCGACAGGGAAATCCAAGAGACCCAGTACTTC TRBV6-2/TRBV6-3 few TRBJ2-5 TRBD1
CSARDFSSAENTDTQYF TGCAGTGCTAGAGATTTTAGCTCAGCCGAGAACACAGATACGCAGTATTTT TRBV20-1 many TRBJ2-3 -
CASSPPTGYQETQYF TGTGCCAGCAGCCCTCCGACAGGGTACCAAGAGACCCAGTACTTC TRBV7-8 many TRBJ2-5 TRBD1
CASSQDSGTVEKLFF TGCGCCAGCAGCCAAGATTCGGGGACAGTTGAAAAACTGTTTTTT TRBV4-3 many TRBJ1-4 TRBD1
CASSLGERSSYNEQFF TGTGCCAGCAGCTTAGGTGAGAGGAGCTCCTACAATGAGCAGTTCTTC TRBV7-2 - TRBJ2-1 -
CASSLAGQGGVGAFF TGCGCCAGCAGCTTGGCCGGTCAGGGGGGTGTCGGAGCTTTCTTT TRBV5-1 - TRBJ1-1 TRBD1
CASLRGLGNQPQHF TGTGCCAGCCTCAGGGGGCTAGGGAACCAGCCCCAGCATTTT TRBV2 few TRBJ1-5 TRBD1
CASSQGGTRVLNTEAFF TGTGCCAGCAGCCAAGGAGGCACAAGGGTTCTGAACACTGAAGCTTTCTTT TRBV3-1 - TRBJ1-1 -
CASSLKPEDRGDLNTEAFF TGTGCCAGCAGCTTAAAGCCGGAGGACAGGGGCGACTTGAACACTGAAGCTTTCTTT TRBV7-2 many TRBJ1-1 TRBD1
CASRREVGDEQYF TGTGCCAGCCGACGGGAAGTAGGCGACGAGCAGTACTTC TRBV7-8 few TRBJ2-7 -
CAWQSGVAEQYF TGTGCCTGGCAGTCGGGAGTGGCCGAGCAGTACTTC TRBV30 - TRBJ2-7 -
CASSSGVNEQFF TGTGCCAGCAGCTCCGGTGTCAATGAGCAGTTCTTC TRBV11-3 few TRBJ2-1 -
CASSEVYRNQETQYF TGTGCCAGCAGTGAAGTCTACAGGAACCAAGAGACCCAGTACTTC TRBV6-1 - TRBJ2-5 -
CASSVAIGNEQFF TGTGCCAGCAGTGTAGCAATCGGGAATGAGCAGTTCTTC TRBV11-3 - TRBJ2-1 -
CASSLTGLPDTQYF TGTGCCAGCAGCTTAACAGGCCTCCCAGATACGCAGTATTTT TRBV7-3 many TRBJ2-3 -
CASSLYRDSVFTGELFF TGTGCCAGCAGCCTCTACAGGGATTCGGTTTTCACCGGGGAGCTGTTTTTT TRBV11-1 few TRBJ2-2 -
CASSYQGFTEAFF TGTGCCAGCAGTTATCAGGGATTCACTGAAGCTTTCTTT TRBV27 few TRBJ1-1 -
CSVVGQGAPTDTQYF TGCAGCGTTGTGGGACAGGGGGCGCCCACAGATACGCAGTATTTT TRBV29-1 few TRBJ2-3 TRBD1
CASSPPKNRGQDYGYTF TGTGCCAGCAGCCCACCCAAAAACAGGGGGCAAGACTATGGCTACACCTTC TRBV7-9 - TRBJ1-2 TRBD1
CASSSKDRLYEQYF TGTGCCAGCAGTTCCAAGGACAGGTTATACGAGCAGTACTTC TRBV7-8 many TRBJ2-7 TRBD1
CSAPRLVFTDTQYF TGCAGTGCCCCGCGGCTCGTCTTCACAGATACGCAGTATTTT TRBV20-1 few TRBJ2-3 -
CAISFDPGQGGYEQYF TGTGCCATCAGTTTCGATCCGGGACAGGGAGGCTACGAGCAGTACTTC TRBV10-3 - TRBJ2-7 TRBD1
CASSITSGSIYEQFF TGTGCCAGCAGCATCACTAGCGGGAGTATCTATGAGCAGTTCTTC TRBV11-3 - TRBJ2-1 TRBD2
CASSFSGGEVDTQYF TGTGCCAGCAGCTTCAGCGGGGGAGAGGTAGATACGCAGTATTTT TRBV7-6 - TRBJ2-3 TRBD2
CASSALFGINEKLFF TGTGCCAGCAGCGCCTTATTCGGGATTAATGAAAAACTGTTTTTT TRBV9 few TRBJ1-4 -
CASSPGPIVQYF TGTGCCAGCAGCCCCGGACCAATTGTGCAGTACTTC TRBV14 once TRBJ2-7 -
CASSQGGGRETQYF TGCGCCAGCAGCCAAGGGGGAGGCCGGGAGACCCAGTACTTC TRBV4-3 many TRBJ2-5 -
CAISESNRETQYF TGTGCCATCAGTGAGTCGAACAGGGAGACCCAGTACTTC TRBV10-3 - TRBJ2-5 -
CASRPTGGFYEQYF TGTGCCAGCAGGCCGACCGGGGGTTTCTACGAGCAGTACTTC TRBV7-2 many TRBJ2-7 -
CASIKEWGGDPTGELFF TGTGCCAGCATCAAGGAATGGGGGGGCGACCCCACCGGGGAGCTGTTTTTT TRBV6-6 - TRBJ2-2 -
CASSPRDGANTGELFF TGTGCCAGCAGCCCCCGGGACGGTGCGAACACCGGGGAGCTGTTTTTT TRBV11-3 few TRBJ2-2 -
CASSLEPGQNTEAFF TGTGCCAGCAGCTTAGAGCCGGGACAGAACACTGAAGCTTTCTTT TRBV11-2 many TRBJ1-1 -
CASSREGGVRSNEQFF TGTGCTAGCAGCCGAGAAGGGGGGGTTCGATCCAATGAGCAGTTCTTC TRBV7-7 - TRBJ2-1 -
CASSYLGHDSNQPQHF TGTGCCAGCAGTTACCTCGGACACGACAGCAATCAGCCCCAGCATTTT TRBV6-2/TRBV6-3 few TRBJ1-5 -
CASSLTGMGTEAFF TGTGCCAGCAGCTTAACAGGGATGGGCACTGAAGCTTTCTTT TRBV7-9 - TRBJ1-1 -
CASSQDEVGTSGAGNEQFF TGCGCCAGCAGCCAAGATGAGGTGGGGACTAGCGGGGCAGGTAATGAGCAGTTCTTC TRBV4-1 - TRBJ2-1 TRBD2
CASSFRDYKGDTQYF TGTGCCAGCAGTTTCCGGGACTACAAAGGGGATACGCAGTATTTT TRBV12-3/TRBV12-4 few TRBJ2-3 TRBD2
CASRPLTGGGYTF TGTGCCAGCAGACCTTTGACAGGTGGTGGCTACACCTTC TRBV6-5 - TRBJ1-2 -
CASTDRAGANVLTF TGTGCCAGCACCGACAGGGCCGGGGCCAACGTCCTGACTTTC TRBV7-2 many TRBJ2-6 TRBD1
CASSLVPGEQYF TGTGCCAGCAGTTTAGTCCCGGGCGAGCAGTACTTC TRBV27 few TRBJ2-7 -
CASSLSGEKNIQYF TGTGCCAGCAGCTTATCAGGGGAAAAAAACATTCAGTACTTC TRBV7-2 many TRBJ2-4 -
CASSTRQGEAFF TGTGCCAGCAGCACCCGACAGGGTGAAGCTTTCTTT TRBV7-4 - TRBJ1-1 TRBD1
CASSPLAGGQDTQYF TGTGCCAGCAGCCCACTAGCGGGGGGGCAAGATACGCAGTATTTT TRBV7-2 many TRBJ2-3 TRBD2
CASSILAGSPEEQFF TGTGCCAGCAGCATACTAGCGGGAAGCCCCGAGGAGCAGTTCTTC TRBV12-3/TRBV12-4 few TRBJ2-1 TRBD2
CASSLRTGDYEQYF TGTGCTAGCAGCTTACGGACAGGGGACTACGAGCAGTACTTC TRBV7-7 few TRBJ2-7 TRBD1
CASSSAGSKYTGELFF TGTGCCAGCAGCTCCGCGGGGTCGAAGTACACCGGGGAGCTGTTTTTT TRBV7-1 - TRBJ2-2 -
CAWSVDSYSGNTIYF TGTGCCTGGAGTGTAGACAGTTACTCTGGAAACACCATATATTTT TRBV30 few TRBJ1-3 -
CASSIRLSLNEKLFF TGTGCCAGTAGTATCCGGCTCAGTCTTAATGAAAAACTGTTTTTT TRBV19 many TRBJ1-4 -
CASSLGYSGGRNQPQHF TGTGCCAGCAGTTTAGGGTACTCGGGGGGCCGCAATCAGCCCCAGCATTTT TRBV28 few TRBJ1-5 -
CASSLTRDAVGRETEAFF TGCGCCAGCAGCCTGACTCGGGACGCCGTAGGACGGGAGACTGAAGCTTTCTTT TRBV4-1 - TRBJ1-1 -
CASSLDGSSYEQYF TGTGCCAGCAGCTTAGACGGCAGTTCCTACGAGCAGTACTTC TRBV7-9 few TRBJ2-7 -
CASSLWGTTYEQYF TGTGCCAGCAGTTTATGGGGGACTACCTACGAGCAGTACTTC TRBV28 - TRBJ2-7 TRBD2
CASSQAGQGLTEAFF TGTGCCAGCAGCCAGGCGGGACAGGGCTTGACTGAAGCTTTCTTT TRBV7-2 - TRBJ1-1 TRBD1
CASSQTGGQETQYF TGTGCCAGCAGTCAAACAGGGGGCCAAGAGACCCAGTACTTC TRBV7-3 few TRBJ2-5 TRBD1
CASSPSGAPYEQYF TGTGCCAGCAGCCCTAGCGGGGCCCCTTACGAGCAGTACTTC TRBV9 - TRBJ2-7 TRBD2
CASQLTTGGTEAFF TGTGCCAGCCAATTAACGACAGGGGGCACTGAAGCTTTCTTT TRBV27 - TRBJ1-1 TRBD1